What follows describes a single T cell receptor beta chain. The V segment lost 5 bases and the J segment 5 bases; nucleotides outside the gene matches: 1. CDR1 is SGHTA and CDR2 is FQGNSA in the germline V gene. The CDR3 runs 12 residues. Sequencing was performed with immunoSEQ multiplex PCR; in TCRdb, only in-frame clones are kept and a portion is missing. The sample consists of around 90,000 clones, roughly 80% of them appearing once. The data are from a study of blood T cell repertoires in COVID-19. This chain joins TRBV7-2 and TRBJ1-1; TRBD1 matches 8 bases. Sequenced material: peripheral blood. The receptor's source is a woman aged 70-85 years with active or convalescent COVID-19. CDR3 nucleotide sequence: TGTGCCAGCAGCCGACAGGGGACTGAAGCTTTCTTT. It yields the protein CASSRQGTEAFF.